A single T cell receptor (beta chain) is shown here with its context. This sample was taken from a study of blood T cell repertoires in COVID-19. As handled by the study authors: Cell counts per sample came from amplifying reference gene primers. TCRdb's copy holds only in-frame clones and misses some; the assay was immunoSEQ multiplex PCR. Clone size and V and J calls were adopted from that table, with D and trimming inferred from the DNA. The table lists more than 150,000 clones, about 86% of them singletons. This CDR3 has 17 amino acids. CDR1 and CDR2 (germline): MNHEY, SMNVEV (reference sequence). V lost 5 bases, J lost 0 bases, and 11 bases stayed unmatched.

The gene calls are TRBV27 and TRBJ1-1; 8 bases fit TRBD1. The sequence derives from a woman younger than 35 who had recovered from COVID-19. The sequenced material came from peripheral blood. The CDR3 DNA is TGTGCCAGCAGTGAGGGGGGGGGACAGGTAATGAACACTGAAGCTTTCTTT. Translating it yields CASSEGGGQVMNTEAFF.